The source of this TCR beta chain is a study of T cell repertoires in cytomegalovirus infection. Looking at the study overall: Recently identified HLA-C-restricted and well-studied HLA-B-restricted CMV epitopes were used. Both CMV infection and a matching HLA type were indicated by public TCR beta signatures. Study findings and constraints: Based on cumulative public TCR beta family frequency, carriers of CMV plus the relevant HLA were identified.

TCRdb ran MiXCR on the reads and lists one entry per CDR3 protein. The table includes about 57,000 distinct CDR3 sequences, just over 20% detected once. This clonotype was counted between two and nine times. What it binds is not known. The length of the CDR3 is 16 residues. Trimming removed 5 bases from V and 2 bases from J, with 15 bases in between. Sequenced here: CD8+ T cells from cultured PBMCs, sampled from culture after CMV antigen stimulation. This TCR was recovered from a human donor in good health (CMV status not recorded). Some clones in this sample may be carry-over from other donors' samples. The chain recombines TRBV12-3 or TRBV12-4 with TRBJ1-4; TRBD1 might be the D (5 bases). The CDR3, as DNA: TGTGCCAGCAGTCCCCCGGGGGGGGGGACTAATGAAAAACTGTTTTTT. Residues: CASSPPGGGTNEKLFF.